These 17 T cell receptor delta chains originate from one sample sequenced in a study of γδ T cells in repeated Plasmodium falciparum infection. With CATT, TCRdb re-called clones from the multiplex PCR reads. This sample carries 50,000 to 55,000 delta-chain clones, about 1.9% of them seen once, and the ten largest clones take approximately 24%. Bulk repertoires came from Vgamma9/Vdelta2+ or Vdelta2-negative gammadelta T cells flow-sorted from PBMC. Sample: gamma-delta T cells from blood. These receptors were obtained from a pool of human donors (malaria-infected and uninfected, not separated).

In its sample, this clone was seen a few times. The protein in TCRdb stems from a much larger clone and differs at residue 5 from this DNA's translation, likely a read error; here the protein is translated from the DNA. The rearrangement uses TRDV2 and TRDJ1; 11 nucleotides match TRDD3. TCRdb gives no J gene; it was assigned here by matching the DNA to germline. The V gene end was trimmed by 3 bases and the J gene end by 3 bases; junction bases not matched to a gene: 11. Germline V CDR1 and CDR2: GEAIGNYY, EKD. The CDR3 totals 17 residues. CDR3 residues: CACDLLLGDNGADKLIF. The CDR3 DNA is TGTGCCTGTGACCTCCTACTGGGGGATAACGGGGCCGATAAACTCATCTTT.

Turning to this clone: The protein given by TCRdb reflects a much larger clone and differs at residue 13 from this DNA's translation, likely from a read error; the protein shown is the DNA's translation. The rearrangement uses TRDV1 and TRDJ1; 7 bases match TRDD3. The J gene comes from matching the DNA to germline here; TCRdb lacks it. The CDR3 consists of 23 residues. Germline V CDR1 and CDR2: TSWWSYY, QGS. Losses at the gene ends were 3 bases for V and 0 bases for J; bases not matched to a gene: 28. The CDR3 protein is CALGDPTPSRTGEYAGYTDKLIF. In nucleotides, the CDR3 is TGTGCTCTTGGGGACCCGACCCCATCCCGTACTGGGGAATACGCGGGGTACACCGATAAACTCATCTTT.

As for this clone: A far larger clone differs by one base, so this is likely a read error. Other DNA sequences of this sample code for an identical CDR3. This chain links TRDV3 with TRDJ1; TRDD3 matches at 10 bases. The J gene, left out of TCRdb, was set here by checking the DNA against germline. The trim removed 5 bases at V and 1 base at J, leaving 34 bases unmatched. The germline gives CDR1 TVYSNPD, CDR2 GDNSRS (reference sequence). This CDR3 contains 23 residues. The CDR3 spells CALDIHDVRRWGILWRFTDKLIF. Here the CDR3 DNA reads TGTGCCCTAGATATTCACGACGTAAGGAGGTGGGGGATACTTTGGAGGTTCACCGATAAACTCATCTTT.

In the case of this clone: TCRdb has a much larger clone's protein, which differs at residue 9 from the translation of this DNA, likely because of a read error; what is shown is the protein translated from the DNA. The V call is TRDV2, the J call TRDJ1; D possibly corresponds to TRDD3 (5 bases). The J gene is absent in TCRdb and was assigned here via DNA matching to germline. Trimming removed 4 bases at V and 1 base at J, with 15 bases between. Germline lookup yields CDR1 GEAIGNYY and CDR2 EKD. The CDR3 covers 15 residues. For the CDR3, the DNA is TGTGCCTGTGAGCGGCGGGGGGCCCGCACCGATAAACTCATCTTT. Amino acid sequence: CACERRGARTDKLIF.

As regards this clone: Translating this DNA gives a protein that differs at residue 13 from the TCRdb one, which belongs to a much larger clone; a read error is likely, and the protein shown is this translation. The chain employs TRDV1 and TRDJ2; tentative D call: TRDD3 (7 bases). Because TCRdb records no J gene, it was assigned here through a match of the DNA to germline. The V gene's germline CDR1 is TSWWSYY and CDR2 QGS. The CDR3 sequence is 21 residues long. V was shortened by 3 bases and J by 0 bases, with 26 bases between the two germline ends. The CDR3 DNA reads TGTGCTCTTGGGGAGCTACCCCTTCCCCCCTGGGGGCTTACTTTGACAGCACAACTCTTCTTT. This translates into CALGELPLPPWGLTLTAQLFF.

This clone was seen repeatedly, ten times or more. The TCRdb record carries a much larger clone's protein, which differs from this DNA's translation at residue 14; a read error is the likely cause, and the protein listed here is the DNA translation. The CDR3 nucleotides are TGTGCCTGTGACACCGTTATCCCTTACTCAGACTGGGGGACAGGAACGAATTACACCGATAAACTCATCTTT. Translated, it gives CACDTVIPYSDWGTGTNYTDKLIF. The chain is built from TRDV2 and TRDJ1; 9 bases are a match to TRDD3. TCRdb offers no J gene call, so here the DNA was matched to germline to obtain one. This CDR3 has 24 residues. CDR1 is GEAIGNYY, CDR2 EKD, per germline. V shed 0 bases and J 0 bases; nucleotides not matched to a gene: 28.

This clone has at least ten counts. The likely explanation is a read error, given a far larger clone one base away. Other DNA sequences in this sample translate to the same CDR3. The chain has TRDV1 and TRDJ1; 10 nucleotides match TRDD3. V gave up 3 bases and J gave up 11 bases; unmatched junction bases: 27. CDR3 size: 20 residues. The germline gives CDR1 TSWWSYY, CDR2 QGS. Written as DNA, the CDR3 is TGTGCTCTTGGGGACCTAAGCAGGGGGCGTTTATGGACTGGGGGATGTAGGCTCATCTTT. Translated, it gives CALGDLSRGRLWTGGCRLIF.

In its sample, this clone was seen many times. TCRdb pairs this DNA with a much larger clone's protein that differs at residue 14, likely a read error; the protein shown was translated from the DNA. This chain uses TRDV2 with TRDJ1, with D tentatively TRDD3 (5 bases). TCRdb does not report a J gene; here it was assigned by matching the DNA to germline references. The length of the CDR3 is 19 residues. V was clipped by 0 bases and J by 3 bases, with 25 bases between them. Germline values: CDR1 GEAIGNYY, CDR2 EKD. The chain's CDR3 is CACDTVSGGSPSHADKLIF. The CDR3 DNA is TGTGCCTGTGACACCGTCTCGGGGGGGTCCCCGAGCCACGCCGATAAACTCATCTTT.

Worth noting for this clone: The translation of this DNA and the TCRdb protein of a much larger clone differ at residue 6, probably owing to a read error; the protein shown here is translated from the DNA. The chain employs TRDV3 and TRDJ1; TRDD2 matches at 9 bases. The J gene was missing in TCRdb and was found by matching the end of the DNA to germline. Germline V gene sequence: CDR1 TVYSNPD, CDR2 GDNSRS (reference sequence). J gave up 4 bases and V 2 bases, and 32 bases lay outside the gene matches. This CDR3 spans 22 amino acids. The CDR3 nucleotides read TGTGCCTTTCCCTCGCCCCGGCCTTCCTACGTTCCGGGGGAAGTTTCTGTCGATAAACTCATCTTT. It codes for CAFPSPRPSYVPGEVSVDKLIF.

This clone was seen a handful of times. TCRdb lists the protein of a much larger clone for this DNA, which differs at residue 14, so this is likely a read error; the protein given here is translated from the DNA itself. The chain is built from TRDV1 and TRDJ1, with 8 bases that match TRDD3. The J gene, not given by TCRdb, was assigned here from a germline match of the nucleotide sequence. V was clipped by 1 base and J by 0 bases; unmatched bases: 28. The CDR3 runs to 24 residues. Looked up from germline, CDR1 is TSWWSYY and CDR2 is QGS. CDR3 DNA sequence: TGTGCTCTTGGGGAACCCCATTTTTCCCTGATCTGGGGGACGAGGAGGAGGTACACCGATAAACTCATCTTT. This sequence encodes CALGEPHFSLIWGTRRRYTDKLIF.

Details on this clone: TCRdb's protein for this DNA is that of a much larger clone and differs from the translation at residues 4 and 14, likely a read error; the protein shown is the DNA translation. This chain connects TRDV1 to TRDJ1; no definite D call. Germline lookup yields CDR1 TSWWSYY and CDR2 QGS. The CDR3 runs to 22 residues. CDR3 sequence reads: CALRELKAHLLRLWLLRDKLIF. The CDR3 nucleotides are TGTGCTCTTAGGGAACTAAAAGCCCATCTACTTAGACTGTGGTTGTTAAGAGATAAACTCATCTTT.

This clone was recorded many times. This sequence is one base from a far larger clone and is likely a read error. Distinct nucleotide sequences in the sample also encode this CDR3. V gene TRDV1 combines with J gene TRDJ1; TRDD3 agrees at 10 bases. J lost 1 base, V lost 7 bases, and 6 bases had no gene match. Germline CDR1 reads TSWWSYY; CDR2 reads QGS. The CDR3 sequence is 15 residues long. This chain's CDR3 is CALATGGSSTDKLIF. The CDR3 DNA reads TGTGCTCTTGCGACTGGGGGATCGAGCACCGATAAACTCATCTTT.

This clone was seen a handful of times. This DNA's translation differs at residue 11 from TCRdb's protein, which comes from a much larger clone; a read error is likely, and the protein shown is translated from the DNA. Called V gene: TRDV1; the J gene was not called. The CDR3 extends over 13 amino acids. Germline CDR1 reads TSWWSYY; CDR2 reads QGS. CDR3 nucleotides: TGTGCTCTTGGGCTTGGCGGTGGGGATGGACCCATCTTT. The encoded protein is CALGLGGGDGPIF.

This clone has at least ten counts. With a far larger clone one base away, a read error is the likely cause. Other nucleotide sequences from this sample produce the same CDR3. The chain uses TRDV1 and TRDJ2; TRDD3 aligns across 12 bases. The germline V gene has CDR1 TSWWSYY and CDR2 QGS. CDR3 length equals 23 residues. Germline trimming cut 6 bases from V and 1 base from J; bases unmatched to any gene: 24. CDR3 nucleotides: TGTGCTCTTGGAAAAAGGTTAGGCCTACCGCACTGGGGGATACCGGTTTTGACAGCACAACTCTTCTTT. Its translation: CALGKRLGLPHWGIPVLTAQLFF.

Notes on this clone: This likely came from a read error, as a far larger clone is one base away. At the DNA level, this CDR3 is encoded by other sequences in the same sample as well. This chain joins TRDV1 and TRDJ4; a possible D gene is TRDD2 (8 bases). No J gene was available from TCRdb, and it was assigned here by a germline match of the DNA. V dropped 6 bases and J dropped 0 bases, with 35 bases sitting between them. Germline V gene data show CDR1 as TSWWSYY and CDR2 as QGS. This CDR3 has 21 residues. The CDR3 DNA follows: TGTGCTCTTGGACCTTACTTCCTACACGTACTGGGGATCGCAATGGCCAGACCCCTGATCTTT. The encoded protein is CALGPYFLHVLGIAMARPLIF.

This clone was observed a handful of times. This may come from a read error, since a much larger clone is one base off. In nucleotides, the CDR3 is TGTGCTCTTGGGGTTGGGGGATACGCACGTCGAAGCTCCTGGGACACCCGACAGATGTTCTTC. Amino acid sequence: CALGVGGYARRSSWDTRQMFF. With the J gene uncalled, the V gene is TRDV1; TRDD3 reflects the table's D call only, with no check against the DNA. Germline loops: CDR1 TSWWSYY, CDR2 QGS. CDR3 length: 21 amino acids.

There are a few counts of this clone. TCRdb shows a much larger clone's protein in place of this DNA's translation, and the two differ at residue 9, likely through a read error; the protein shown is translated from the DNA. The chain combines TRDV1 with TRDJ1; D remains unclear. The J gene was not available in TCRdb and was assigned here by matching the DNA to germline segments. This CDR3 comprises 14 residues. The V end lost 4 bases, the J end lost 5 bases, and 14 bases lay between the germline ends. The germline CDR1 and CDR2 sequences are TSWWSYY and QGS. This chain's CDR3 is CALGVPNVQDKLIF. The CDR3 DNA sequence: TGTGCTCTTGGGGTCCCAAATGTGCAGGATAAACTCATCTTT.